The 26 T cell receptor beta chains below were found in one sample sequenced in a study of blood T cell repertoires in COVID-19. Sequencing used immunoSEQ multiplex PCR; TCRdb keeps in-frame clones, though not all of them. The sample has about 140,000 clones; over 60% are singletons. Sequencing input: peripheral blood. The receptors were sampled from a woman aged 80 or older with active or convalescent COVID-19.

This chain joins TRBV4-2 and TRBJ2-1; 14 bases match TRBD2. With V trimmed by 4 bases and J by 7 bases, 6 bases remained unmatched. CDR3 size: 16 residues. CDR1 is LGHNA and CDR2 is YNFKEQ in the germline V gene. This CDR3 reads CASSPYGTSGGNEQFF. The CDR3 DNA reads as TGTGCCAGCAGCCCCTACGGGACTAGCGGGGGAAATGAGCAGTTCTTC.

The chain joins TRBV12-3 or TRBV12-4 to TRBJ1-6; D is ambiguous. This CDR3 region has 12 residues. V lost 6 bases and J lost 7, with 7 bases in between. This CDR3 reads CASRPRNSPLHF. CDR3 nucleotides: TGTGCCAGCAGACCCAGAAATTCACCCCTCCACTTT.

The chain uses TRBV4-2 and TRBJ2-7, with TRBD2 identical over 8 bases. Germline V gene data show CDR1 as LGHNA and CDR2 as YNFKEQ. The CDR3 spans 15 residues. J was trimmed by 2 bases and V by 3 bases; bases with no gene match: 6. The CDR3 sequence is CASSHSSGGAYEQYF. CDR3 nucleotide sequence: TGTGCCAGCAGCCACTCCTCCGGGGGGGCCTACGAGCAGTACTTC.

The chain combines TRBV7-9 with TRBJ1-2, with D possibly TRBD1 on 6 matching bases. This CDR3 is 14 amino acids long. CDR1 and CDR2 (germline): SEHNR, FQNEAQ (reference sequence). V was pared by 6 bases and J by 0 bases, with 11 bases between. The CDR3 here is CASRAGASNYGYTF. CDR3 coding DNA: TGTGCCAGCAGAGCAGGGGCGTCTAACTATGGCTACACCTTC.

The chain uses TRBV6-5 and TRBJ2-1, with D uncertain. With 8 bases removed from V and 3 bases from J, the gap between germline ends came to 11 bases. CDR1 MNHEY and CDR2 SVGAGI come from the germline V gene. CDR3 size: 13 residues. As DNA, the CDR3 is TGTGCCAGCTTGAATAGTTACTACAATGAGCAGTTCTTC. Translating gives CASLNSYYNEQFF.

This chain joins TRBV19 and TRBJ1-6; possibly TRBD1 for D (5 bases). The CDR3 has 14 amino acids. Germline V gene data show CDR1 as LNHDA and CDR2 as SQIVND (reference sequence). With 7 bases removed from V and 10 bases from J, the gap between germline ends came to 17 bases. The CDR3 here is CASNFQGFLSPLHF. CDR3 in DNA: TGTGCCAGTAATTTTCAGGGTTTTTTATCACCCCTCCACTTT.

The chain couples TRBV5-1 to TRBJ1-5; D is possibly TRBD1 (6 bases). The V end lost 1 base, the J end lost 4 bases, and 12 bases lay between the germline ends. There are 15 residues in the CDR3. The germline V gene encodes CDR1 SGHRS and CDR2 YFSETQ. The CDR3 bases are TGCGCCAGCAGCTTGAGGGGGAGCCCGAATCAGCCCCAGCATTTT. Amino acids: CASSLRGSPNQPQHF.

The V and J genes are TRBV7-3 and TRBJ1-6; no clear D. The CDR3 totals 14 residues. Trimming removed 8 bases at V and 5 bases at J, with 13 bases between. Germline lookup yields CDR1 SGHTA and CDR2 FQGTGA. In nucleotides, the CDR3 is TGTGCCAGCTCCTTCGGGGAACATAATTCACCCCTCCACTTT. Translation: CASSFGEHNSPLHF.

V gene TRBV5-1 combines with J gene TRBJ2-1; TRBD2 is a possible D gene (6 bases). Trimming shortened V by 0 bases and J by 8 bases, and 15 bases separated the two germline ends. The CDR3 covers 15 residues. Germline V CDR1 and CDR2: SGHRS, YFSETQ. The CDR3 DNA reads TGCGCCAGCAGCTTGGCGGGACTTCTGGGCGATGAGCAGTTCTTC. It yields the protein CASSLAGLLGDEQFF.

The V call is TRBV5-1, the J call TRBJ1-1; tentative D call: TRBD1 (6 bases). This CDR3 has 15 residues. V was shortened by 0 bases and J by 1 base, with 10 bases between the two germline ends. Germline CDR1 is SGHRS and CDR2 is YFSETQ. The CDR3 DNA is TGCGCCAGCAGCTTGGCTGGGGGCGAGAACACTGAAGCTTTCTTT. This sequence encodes CASSLAGGENTEAFF.

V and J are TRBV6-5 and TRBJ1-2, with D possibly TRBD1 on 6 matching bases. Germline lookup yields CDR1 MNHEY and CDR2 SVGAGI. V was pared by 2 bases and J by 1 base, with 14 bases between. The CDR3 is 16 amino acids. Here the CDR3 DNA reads TGTGCCAGCAGTTACCTAACAGGGCACTTTAACTATGGCTACACCTTC. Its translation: CASSYLTGHFNYGYTF.

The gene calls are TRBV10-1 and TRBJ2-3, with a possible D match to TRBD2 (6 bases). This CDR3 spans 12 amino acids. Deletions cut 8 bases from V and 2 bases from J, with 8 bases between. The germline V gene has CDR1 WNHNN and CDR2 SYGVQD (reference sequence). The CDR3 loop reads CASSDYTDTQYF. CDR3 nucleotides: TGCGCCAGCTCGGACTACACAGATACGCAGTATTTT.

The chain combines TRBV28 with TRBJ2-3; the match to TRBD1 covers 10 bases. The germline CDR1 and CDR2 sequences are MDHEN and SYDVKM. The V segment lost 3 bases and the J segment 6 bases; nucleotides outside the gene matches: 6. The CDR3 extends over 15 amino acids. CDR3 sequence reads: CASSLIGTGVDTQYF. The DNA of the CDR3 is TGTGCCAGCAGTTTGATCGGGACAGGGGTGGATACGCAGTATTTT.

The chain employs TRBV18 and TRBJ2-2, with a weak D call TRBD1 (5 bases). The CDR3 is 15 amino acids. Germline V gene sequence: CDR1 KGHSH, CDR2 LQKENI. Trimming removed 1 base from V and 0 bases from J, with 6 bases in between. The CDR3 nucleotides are TGTGCCAGCTCACCACAGGGGTCGAACACCGGGGAGCTGTTTTTT. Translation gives CASSPQGSNTGELFF.

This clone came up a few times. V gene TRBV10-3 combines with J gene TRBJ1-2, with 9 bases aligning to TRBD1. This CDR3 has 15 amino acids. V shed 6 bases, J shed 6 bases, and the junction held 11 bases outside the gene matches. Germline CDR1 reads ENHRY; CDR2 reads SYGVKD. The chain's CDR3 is CAIRKGGQGLNGYTF. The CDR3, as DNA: TGTGCCATCAGGAAAGGGGGACAGGGCCTAAATGGCTACACCTTC.

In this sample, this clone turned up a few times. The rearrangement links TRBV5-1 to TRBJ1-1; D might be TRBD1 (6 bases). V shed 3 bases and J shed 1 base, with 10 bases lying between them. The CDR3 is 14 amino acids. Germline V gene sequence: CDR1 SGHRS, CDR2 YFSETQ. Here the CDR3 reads CASSWGQPNTEAFF. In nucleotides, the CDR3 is TGCGCCAGCAGCTGGGGACAACCGAACACTGAAGCTTTCTTT.

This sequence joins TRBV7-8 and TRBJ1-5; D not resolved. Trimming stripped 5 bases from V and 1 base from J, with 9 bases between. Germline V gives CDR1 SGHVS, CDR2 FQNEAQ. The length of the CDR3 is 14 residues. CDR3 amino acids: CASSRRESNQPQHF. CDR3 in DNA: TGTGCCAGCAGCCGTCGGGAGAGCAATCAGCCCCAGCATTTT.

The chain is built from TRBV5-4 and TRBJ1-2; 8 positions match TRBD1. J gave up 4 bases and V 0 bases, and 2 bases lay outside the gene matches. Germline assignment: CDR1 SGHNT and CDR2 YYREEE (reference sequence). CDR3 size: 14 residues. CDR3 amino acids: CASSLDTGGYGYTF. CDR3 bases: TGTGCCAGCAGCTTGGATACAGGGGGCTATGGCTACACCTTC.

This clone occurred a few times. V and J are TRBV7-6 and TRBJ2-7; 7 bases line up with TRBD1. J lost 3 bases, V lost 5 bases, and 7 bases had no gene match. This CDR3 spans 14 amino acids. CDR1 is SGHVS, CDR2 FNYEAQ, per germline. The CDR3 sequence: CASSEPGQNYEQYF. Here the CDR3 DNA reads TGTGCCAGCAGCGAACCGGGACAGAACTACGAGCAGTACTTC.

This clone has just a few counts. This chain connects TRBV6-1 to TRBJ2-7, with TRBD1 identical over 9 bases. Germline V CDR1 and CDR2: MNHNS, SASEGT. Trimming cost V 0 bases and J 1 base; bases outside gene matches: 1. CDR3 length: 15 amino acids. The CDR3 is CASSEADRGSYEQYF. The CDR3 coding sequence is TGTGCCAGCAGTGAAGCGGACAGGGGATCCTACGAGCAGTACTTC.

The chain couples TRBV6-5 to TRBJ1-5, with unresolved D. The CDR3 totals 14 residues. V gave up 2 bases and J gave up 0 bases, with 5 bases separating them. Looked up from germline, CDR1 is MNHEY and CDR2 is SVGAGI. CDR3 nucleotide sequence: TGTGCCAGCAGTTACATCTTTAGCAATCAGCCCCAGCATTTT. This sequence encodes CASSYIFSNQPQHF.

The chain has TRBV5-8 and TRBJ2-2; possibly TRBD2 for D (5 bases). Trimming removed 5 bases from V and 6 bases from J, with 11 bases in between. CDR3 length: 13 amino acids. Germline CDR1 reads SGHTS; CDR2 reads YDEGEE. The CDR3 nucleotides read TGTGCCAGCAGTTCGGACTGGGCCGGGGAGCTGTTTTTT. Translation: CASSSDWAGELFF.

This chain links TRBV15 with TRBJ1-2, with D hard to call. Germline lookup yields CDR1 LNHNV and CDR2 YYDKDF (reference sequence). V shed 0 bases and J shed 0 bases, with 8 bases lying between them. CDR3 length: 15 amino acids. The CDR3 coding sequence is TGTGCCACCAGCAGAGATCTGGCAGCTAACTATGGCTACACCTTC. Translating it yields CATSRDLAANYGYTF.

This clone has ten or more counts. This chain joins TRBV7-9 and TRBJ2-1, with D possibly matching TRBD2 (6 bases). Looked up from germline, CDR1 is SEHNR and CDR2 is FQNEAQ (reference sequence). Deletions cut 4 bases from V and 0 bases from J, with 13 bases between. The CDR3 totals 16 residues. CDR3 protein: CASSSSSVSSYNEQFF. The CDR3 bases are TGTGCCAGCAGCTCGTCTAGCGTCAGCTCCTACAATGAGCAGTTCTTC.

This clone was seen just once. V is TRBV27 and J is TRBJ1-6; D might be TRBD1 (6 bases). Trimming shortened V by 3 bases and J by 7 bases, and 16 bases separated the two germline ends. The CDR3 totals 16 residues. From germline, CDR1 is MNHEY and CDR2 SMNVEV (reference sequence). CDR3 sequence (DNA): TGTGCCAGCAGTTTTTTGGGACAACGGCTAAATTCACCCCTCCACTTT. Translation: CASSFLGQRLNSPLHF.

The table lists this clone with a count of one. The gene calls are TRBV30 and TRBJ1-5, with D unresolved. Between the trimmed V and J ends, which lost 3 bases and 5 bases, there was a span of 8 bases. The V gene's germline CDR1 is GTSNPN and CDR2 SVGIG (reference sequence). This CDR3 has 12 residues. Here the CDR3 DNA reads TGTGCCTGGAGCCCCGGGGATCAGCCCCAGCATTTT. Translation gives CAWSPGDQPQHF. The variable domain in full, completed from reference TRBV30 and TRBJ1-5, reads SQTIHQWPATLVQPVGSPLSLECTVEGTSNPNLYWYRQAAGRGLQLLFYSVGIGQISSEVPQNLSASRPQDRQFILSSKKLLLSDSGFYLCAWSPGDQPQHFGDGTRLSIL.